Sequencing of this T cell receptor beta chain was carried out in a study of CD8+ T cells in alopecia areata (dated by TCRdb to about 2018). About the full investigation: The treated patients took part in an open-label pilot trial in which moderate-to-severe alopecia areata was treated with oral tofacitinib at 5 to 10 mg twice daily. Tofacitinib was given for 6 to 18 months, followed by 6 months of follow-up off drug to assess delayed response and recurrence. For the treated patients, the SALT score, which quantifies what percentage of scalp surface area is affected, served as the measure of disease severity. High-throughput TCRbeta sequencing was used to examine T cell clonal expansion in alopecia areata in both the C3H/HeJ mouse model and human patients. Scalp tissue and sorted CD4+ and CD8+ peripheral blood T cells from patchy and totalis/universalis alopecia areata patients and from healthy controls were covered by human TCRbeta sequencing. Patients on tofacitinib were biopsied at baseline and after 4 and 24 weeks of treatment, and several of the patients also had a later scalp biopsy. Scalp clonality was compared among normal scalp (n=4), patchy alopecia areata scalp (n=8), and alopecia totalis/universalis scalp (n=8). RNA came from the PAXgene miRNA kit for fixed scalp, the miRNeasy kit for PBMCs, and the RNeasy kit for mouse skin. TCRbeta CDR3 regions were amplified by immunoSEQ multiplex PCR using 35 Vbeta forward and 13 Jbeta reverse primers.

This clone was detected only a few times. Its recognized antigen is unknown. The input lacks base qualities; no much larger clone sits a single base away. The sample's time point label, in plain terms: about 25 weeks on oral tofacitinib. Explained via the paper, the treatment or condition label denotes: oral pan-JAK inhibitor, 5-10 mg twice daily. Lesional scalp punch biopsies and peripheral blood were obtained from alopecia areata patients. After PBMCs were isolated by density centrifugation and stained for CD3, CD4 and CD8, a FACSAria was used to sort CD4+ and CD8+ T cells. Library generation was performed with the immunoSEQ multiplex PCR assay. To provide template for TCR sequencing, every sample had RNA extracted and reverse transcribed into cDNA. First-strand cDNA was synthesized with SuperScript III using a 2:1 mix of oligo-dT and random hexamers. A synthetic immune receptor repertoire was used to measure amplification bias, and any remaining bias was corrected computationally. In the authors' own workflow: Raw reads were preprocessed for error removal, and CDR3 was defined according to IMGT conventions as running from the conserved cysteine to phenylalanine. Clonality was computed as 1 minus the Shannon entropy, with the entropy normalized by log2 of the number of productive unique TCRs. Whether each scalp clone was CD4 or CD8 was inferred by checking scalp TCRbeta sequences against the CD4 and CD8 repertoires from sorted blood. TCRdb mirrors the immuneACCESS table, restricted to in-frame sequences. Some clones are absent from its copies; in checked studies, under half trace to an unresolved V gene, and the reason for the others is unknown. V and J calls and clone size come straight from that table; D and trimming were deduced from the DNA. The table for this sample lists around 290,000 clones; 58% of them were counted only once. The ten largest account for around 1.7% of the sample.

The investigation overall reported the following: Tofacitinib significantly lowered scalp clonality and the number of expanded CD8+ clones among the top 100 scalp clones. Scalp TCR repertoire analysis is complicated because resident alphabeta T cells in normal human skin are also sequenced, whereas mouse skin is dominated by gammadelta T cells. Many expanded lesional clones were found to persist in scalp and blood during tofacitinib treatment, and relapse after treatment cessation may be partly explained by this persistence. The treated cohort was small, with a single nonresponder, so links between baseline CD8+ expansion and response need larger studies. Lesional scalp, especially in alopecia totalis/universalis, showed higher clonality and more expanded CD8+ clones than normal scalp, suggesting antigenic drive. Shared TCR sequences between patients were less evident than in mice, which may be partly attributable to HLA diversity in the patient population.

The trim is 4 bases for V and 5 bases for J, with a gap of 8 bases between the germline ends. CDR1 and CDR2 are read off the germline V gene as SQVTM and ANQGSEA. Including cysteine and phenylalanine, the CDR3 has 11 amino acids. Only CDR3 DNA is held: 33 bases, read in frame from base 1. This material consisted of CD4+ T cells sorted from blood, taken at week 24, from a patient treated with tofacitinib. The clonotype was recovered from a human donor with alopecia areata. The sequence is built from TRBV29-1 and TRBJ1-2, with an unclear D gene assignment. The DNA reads TGCAGCGTTGGGACGGTTTATGGCTACACCTTC. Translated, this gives CSVGTVYGYTF.